This section outlines one T cell receptor (beta chain) sequence together with its context. Some clones are missing from TCRdb's copy, which holds only in-frame ones; the method was immunoSEQ multiplex PCR. Among under 30,000 clones, over 60% were seen once, and the ten largest hold around 6.5%. The data derive from a study of T cell clonotyping in hematopoietic cell transplantation. The CDR3 extends over 14 amino acids. Germline V lookup: CDR1 SGHDT, CDR2 YYEEEE. The J segment lost 4 bases and the V segment lost 6 bases, leaving 6 bases of the junction unmatched. Time point indicated: recipient sample about 28 days before transplant, after cytoreduction.

Specimen: peripheral blood mononuclear cells, collected before stem cell transplant. The receptor's source is a woman between 25 and 40 years old with chronic myeloid leukemia. Some clones in this sample may be carry-over from other donors' samples. The chain recombines TRBV5-6 with TRBJ1-2; 10 positions agree with TRBD1. CDR3 sequence: CASTLTGGGYGYTF. DNA for the CDR3: TGTGCCAGCACCCTGACAGGGGGCGGCTATGGCTACACCTTC.